Presented here are 11 T cell receptor beta chains from one specimen sequenced in a study of blood T cell repertoires in COVID-19. Sequencing was performed with immunoSEQ multiplex PCR; in TCRdb, only in-frame clones are kept and a portion is missing. Of around 430,000 clones in the sample, approximately 87% were seen once. The specimen was PBMCs or T cells enriched from blood (not recorded which). These receptors all stem from a woman in her forties or fifties who had recovered from COVID-19.

The chain combines TRBV5-4 with TRBJ1-2; 9 bases are a match to TRBD1. The ends lost 4 bases at V and 4 bases at J; junction bases unmatched: 11. This CDR3 has 16 amino acids. The germline V gene encodes CDR1 SGHNT and CDR2 YYREEE (reference sequence). CDR3 bases: TGTGCCAGCAGCCCGGGGGGCGGACAGGGGCTCTATGGCTACACCTTC. Protein sequence: CASSPGGGQGLYGYTF.

The chain links TRBV15 to TRBJ1-2; 7 nucleotides align to TRBD1. Germline CDR1 reads LNHNV; CDR2 reads YYDKDF (reference sequence). The CDR3 covers 14 residues. The V gene end was trimmed by 8 bases and the J gene end by 5 bases; junction bases not matched to a gene: 11. The CDR3 DNA sequence: TGTGCCACCTCTAATCAGGGGGTAGGTTATGGCTACACCTTC. Its protein is CATSNQGVGYGYTF.

The chain is built from TRBV6-5 and TRBJ1-4; 10 bases align to TRBD1. In germline, CDR1 is MNHEY, CDR2 SVGAGI. Germline trimming cut 4 bases from V and 10 bases from J; bases unmatched to any gene: 6. The CDR3 totals 14 residues. CDR3 loop: CASSSRDRGAKLFF. The CDR3 DNA follows: TGTGCCAGCAGTTCTCGGGACAGGGGTGCAAAACTGTTTTTT.

The J gene is TRBJ1-2, the V gene TRBV27, with TRBD1 identical over 7 bases. Germline CDR1 reads MNHEY; CDR2 reads SMNVEV (reference sequence). The CDR3 sequence is 15 residues long. V gave up 5 bases and J gave up 1 base; unmatched junction bases: 7. The CDR3 reads CASSSYRGSNYGYTF. In DNA form, the CDR3 reads TGTGCCAGCAGTAGTTACAGGGGCAGTAACTATGGCTACACCTTC.

Only a few counts were recorded for this clone. This chain links TRBV30 with TRBJ1-1; no clear D. Germline CDR1 reads GTSNPN; CDR2 reads SVGIG (reference sequence). The CDR3 has 18 amino acids. V was shortened by 1 base and J by 3 bases, with 24 bases between the two germline ends. The CDR3: CAWSETINRWREDTEAFF. The CDR3 bases are TGTGCCTGGAGTGAGACAATCAACCGGTGGAGGGAGGACACTGAAGCTTTCTTT.

V gene TRBV7-2 combines with J gene TRBJ2-5; 7 nucleotides agree with TRBD1. The ends lost 1 base at V and 4 bases at J; junction bases unmatched: 15. The CDR3 sequence is 18 residues long. Germline V gene data show CDR1 as SGHTA and CDR2 as FQGNSA. CDR3 in DNA: TGTGCCAGCAGCTTAGTAGTCTTCGCAGGGGGATGGCGAGAGACCCAGTACTTC. Translation gives CASSLVVFAGGWRETQYF.

The rearrangement joins TRBV7-9 to TRBJ1-6, with D maybe TRBD1 (6 bases). Germline V gene lookup returns CDR1 SEHNR and CDR2 FQNEAQ (reference sequence). The V end lost 5 bases, the J end lost 6 bases, and 20 bases lay between the germline ends. The CDR3 extends over 17 amino acids. The CDR3: CASSPVTGGAGNSPLHF. The CDR3 bases are TGTGCCAGCAGCCCGGTGACGGGGGGCGCGGGTAATTCACCCCTCCACTTT.

V is TRBV10-3 and J is TRBJ2-1; 8 positions match TRBD1. Germline trimming cut 6 bases from V and 7 bases from J; bases unmatched to any gene: 8. Germline-derived CDR1 and CDR2 are ENHRY and SYGVKD. The CDR3 totals 14 residues. The CDR3 loop reads CAIRGQEGSNEQFF. The CDR3 nucleotides are TGTGCCATCAGGGGACAGGAAGGATCAAATGAGCAGTTCTTC.

This clone has only one observation. The chain carries TRBV19 and TRBJ1-5, with 11 nucleotides matching TRBD1. V lost 4 bases, J lost 3 bases, and 5 bases stayed unmatched. Germline V gene data show CDR1 as LNHDA and CDR2 as SQIVND (reference sequence). The CDR3 runs to 16 residues. In nucleotides, the CDR3 is TGTGCCAGTAGTAGGACAGGGGGCGAGGTCAATCAGCCCCAGCATTTT. Its translation: CASSRTGGEVNQPQHF.

The gene calls are TRBV29-1 and TRBJ2-7; 8 bases align to TRBD1. The CDR3 is made up of 14 amino acids. CDR1 and CDR2 (germline): SQVTM, ANQGSEA. The V and J ends lost 3 bases and 4 bases, in that order; junction bases with no gene match: 8. The CDR3 is CSVEGPGGPYEQYF. The CDR3 DNA is TGCAGCGTTGAGGGCCCAGGGGGCCCGTACGAGCAGTACTTC.

The rearrangement uses TRBV10-3 and TRBJ2-1, with TRBD2 matching over 11 bases. Per the germline V gene, CDR1 is ENHRY and CDR2 is SYGVKD. CDR3 length: 16 residues. J was trimmed by 7 bases and V by 2 bases; bases with no gene match: 7. CDR3 region: CAISETVTSGVNEQFF. DNA for the CDR3: TGTGCCATCAGTGAGACAGTGACTAGCGGGGTGAATGAGCAGTTCTTC.